This TCR beta chain originates from a study of blood T cell repertoires in COVID-19 (dated by TCRdb to about 2020). About the study as a whole: Samples covering the acute and convalescent phases of COVID-19 were provided by collaborators in the United States, Italy and Spain. Where available, HLA class I and class II types were taken from metadata supplied by the sample provider and were not determined by assay-based typing. The repertoires were made available in a free public database intended to serve as a resource for research on the immune response to SARS-CoV-2. The material from the prospective study consisted of cDNA or gDNA derived from T cells, B-cell-depleted T cells, or PBMCs. The samples were drawn from the first 160 participants of the ongoing ImmuneRACE study and from 950 to 1,500 subjects provided by 6 global collaborators. A de-identified subject ID, COVID-19 status, age in years and sex were almost always included in the sample metadata. Subjects who had been exposed to COVID-19, were actively infected with it, or had recovered from it provided the deeply sampled blood TCRbeta repertoires that made up the dataset.

Results and caveats for the whole study, not just this receptor: The amount of clinical and demographic metadata varied by source and participant and was provided uncurated.

Via the germline V gene, CDR1 is ENHRY and CDR2 SYGVKD. V is reduced by 0 bases and J by 6 bases, leaving a spacing of 15 bases between them. The CDR3, cysteine through phenylalanine, is 15 amino acids long. Here the CDR3 DNA is all that survives: 45 bases in frame from base 1. Enrolling through a virtual design, the prospective study's participants ranged in age from roughly 18 to 89 years and lived across roughly 24 United States geographic areas. In the prospective study, cohorts were assigned on the basis of participant-reported clinical history obtained from a screening survey and a study questionnaire. Each participant in the prospective study had whole blood, serum and a nasopharyngeal or oropharyngeal swab collected by mobile phlebotomists. Participants in the prospective study had the option to provide additional blood draws and questionnaires over a 2-month period. Before DNA extraction, blood samples from the prospective study were shipped at room temperature or frozen.

As concerns this clone: Its recognized antigen is unknown. No much larger clone is present one base from it, and per-base qualities are unavailable.

TCRbeta CDR3 regions were amplified from genomic DNA by means of the immunoSEQ Assay, a bias-controlled multiplex PCR. As for the authors' bioinformatics: Nucleated cell counts per sample were estimated from amplification of reference gene primers within the assay. To quantify the absolute abundance of each unique TCRbeta CDR3 rearrangement, sequence reads were collapsed and filtered. For each sample, productive Simpson clonality was calculated as the square root of Simpson's diversity index across productive rearrangements. This is the immuneACCESS table as TCRdb keeps it, with only in-frame sequences that have V and J called. A part of the clones is gone; compared with another copy, unresolved V genes explain less than half, and the rest is unexplained. Clonal size and the V and J genes are those of that table, whereas D and trimming came from the DNA. This sample comprises some 410,000 clones, roughly 90% of them detected only once. Of the sample, more than 0.9% is held by the ten largest clones.

The V gene is TRBV10-3 and the J gene is TRBJ2-7, and possibly TRBD2, on 5 matching bases. The material sequenced was PBMCs or T cells enriched from blood (not recorded which). This receptor was obtained from a woman aged 25 to 39 with acute COVID-19. The CDR3: CAISESIQAASEQYF. The DNA is TGTGCCATCAGTGAGTCGATACAAGCGGCCAGCGAGCAGTACTTC.